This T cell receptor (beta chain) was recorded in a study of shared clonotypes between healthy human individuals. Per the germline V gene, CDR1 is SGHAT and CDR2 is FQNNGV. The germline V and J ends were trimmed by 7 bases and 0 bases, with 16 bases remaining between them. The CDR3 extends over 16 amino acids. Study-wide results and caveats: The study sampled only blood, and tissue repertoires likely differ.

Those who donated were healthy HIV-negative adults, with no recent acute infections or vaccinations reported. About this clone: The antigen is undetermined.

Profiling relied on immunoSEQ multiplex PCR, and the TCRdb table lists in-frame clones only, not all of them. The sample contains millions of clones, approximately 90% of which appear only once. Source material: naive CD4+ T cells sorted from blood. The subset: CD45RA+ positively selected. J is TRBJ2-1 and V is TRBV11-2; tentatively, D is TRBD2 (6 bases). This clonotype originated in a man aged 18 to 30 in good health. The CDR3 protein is CASTVSRGSSYNEQFF. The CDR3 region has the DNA TGTGCCAGCACCGTTTCCCGGGGGAGCTCCTACAATGAGCAGTTCTTC.